This passage covers 20 T cell receptor beta chains from one sample sequenced in a study of beta chain features in type 1 diabetes. Study-wide results and limits: Shorter TCRB CDR3s, moderately but significantly so, were found in Type 1 diabetes patients in all four CD4+ subsets.

The study reverse transcribed the entire isolated RNA, so it sequenced expressed TCRB transcripts. TCRdb's table, derived via immunoSEQ multiplex PCR, lists solely in-frame clones and lacks some. The sample carries hundreds of thousands of clones, roughly 13% recorded once. These receptors' targets are unknown. Sequencing input: naive CD4+ T cells from blood. The receptors originated from a young man with type 1 diabetes.

This clone has a single count. At one end, the junction sequence differs from germline, possibly due to a read error. The chain is built from TRBV28 and TRBJ1-5; 9 bases are shared with TRBD1. Germline values: CDR1 MDHEN, CDR2 SYDVKM. The CDR3 loop spans 15 amino acids. CDR3 region: CASSSPGQGNQPQHF. DNA for the CDR3: TGTGCCAGCAGTTCCCCGGGACAGGGCAACCAGCCCCAGCATTTT.

This clone turned up a few times. V and J are TRBV11-2 and TRBJ2-5; D remains ambiguous. Germline CDR1 reads SGHAT; CDR2 reads FQNNGV. V lost 1 base and J lost 4, with 10 bases in between. CDR3 size: 14 residues. The CDR3 reads CASSLGLLPETQYF. The CDR3 region has the DNA TGTGCCAGCAGCTTAGGCCTTCTTCCAGAGACCCAGTACTTC. The whole variable domain, filled in from reference TRBV11-2 and TRBJ2-5, reads EAGVAQSPRYKIIEKRQSVAFWCNPISGHATLYWYQQILGQGPKLLIQFQNNGVVDDSQLPKDRFSAERLKGVDSTLKIQPAKLEDSAVYLCASSLGLLPETQYFGPGTRLLVL.

V is TRBV29-1 and J is TRBJ1-4; 9 nucleotides line up with TRBD1. Trimming at V came to 6 bases and at J to 8 bases, leaving 10 bases not matched to a gene. The CDR3 has 14 residues. Germline V gene sequence: CDR1 SQVTM, CDR2 ANQGSEA. CDR3 loop: CSVVRQGGGEKLFF. CDR3 DNA sequence: TGCAGCGTCGTTCGACAGGGGGGAGGAGAAAAACTGTTTTTT.

This clone came up a few times. The chain links TRBV7-9 to TRBJ2-3; weak D call: TRBD1 (6 bases). Germline-derived CDR1 and CDR2 are SEHNR and FQNEAQ (reference sequence). Between the trimmed V and J ends, which lost 5 bases and 0 bases, there was a span of 12 bases. This CDR3 comprises 15 residues. The CDR3 region is CASSVRGPSTDTQYF. As DNA, the CDR3 is TGTGCCAGCAGCGTCAGGGGACCTAGCACAGATACGCAGTATTTT.

The V and J genes are TRBV5-6 and TRBJ2-1; D not certain. V lost 2 bases and J lost 2, with 11 bases in between. Germline-derived CDR1 and CDR2 are SGHDT and YYEEEE. The length of the CDR3 is 15 residues. CDR3 amino acids: CASSFGFIAYNEQFF. The CDR3 nucleotides read TGTGCCAGCAGCTTCGGATTTATTGCCTACAATGAGCAGTTCTTC.

Concerning this clone: The same CDR3 arises from other DNA sequences in this sample as well. The chain couples TRBV5-1 to TRBJ2-3; 8 nucleotides align to TRBD1. The junction had 3 bases not matched to a gene; V was cut back by 0 bases and J by 3 bases. The CDR3 extends over 15 amino acids. Germline V gene sequence: CDR1 SGHRS, CDR2 YFSETQ. CDR3 DNA sequence: TGCGCCAGCAGCTTGGGACAGGGGAGTACAGATACGCAGTATTTT. This gives the protein CASSLGQGSTDTQYF.

The chain employs TRBV20-1 and TRBJ1-1; D not resolved. Germline-derived CDR1 and CDR2 are DFQATT and SNEGSKA (reference sequence). The CDR3 runs to 11 residues. With 6 bases removed from V and 1 base from J, the gap between germline ends came to 6 bases. The CDR3 spells CSALENTEAFF. The CDR3 DNA reads as TGCAGTGCCCTAGAGAACACTGAAGCTTTCTTT.

This clone occurred a few times. The V call is TRBV7-9, the J call TRBJ1-2, with no clear D. CDR1 is SEHNR, CDR2 FQNEAQ, per germline (reference sequence). This CDR3 is built from 13 residues. V was pared by 5 bases and J by 4 bases, with 11 bases between. CDR3 nucleotide sequence: TGTGCCAGCAGCCCTGACACCCCCTATGGCTACACCTTC. This translates into CASSPDTPYGYTF. The variable domain in full, completed from reference TRBV7-9 and TRBJ1-2, reads DTGVSQNPRHKITKRGQNVTFRCDPISEHNRLYWYRQTLGQGPEFLTYFQNEAQLEKSRLLSDRFSAERPKGSFSTLEIQRTEQGDSAMYLCASSPDTPYGYTFGSGTRLTVV.

The chain recombines TRBV9 with TRBJ1-1, with D unclear. The germline V gene has CDR1 SGDLS and CDR2 YYNGEE. The CDR3 has 12 residues. V dropped 0 bases and J dropped 3 bases, with 3 bases sitting between them. The CDR3 DNA follows: TGTGCCAGCAGCGTAGCGGACACTGAAGCTTTCTTT. This codes for CASSVADTEAFF.

CDR3 protein: CASSPSGTGAFGYTF. CDR3 nucleotide sequence: TGTGCCAGCAGCCCTTCCGGGACAGGGGCTTTTGGCTACACCTTC. The chain couples TRBV4-2 to TRBJ1-2; TRBD1 matches 10 bases. Trimming removed 4 bases from V and 7 bases from J; junction bases left unmatched: 9. The CDR3 has 15 residues. CDR1 is LGHNA and CDR2 is YNFKEQ in the germline V gene.

CDR3 in DNA: TGCGCCAGCAGCCGGACTAGCGGATCCTACAATGAGCAGTTCTTC. Protein sequence: CASSRTSGSYNEQFF. V is TRBV5-1 and J is TRBJ2-1; 10 bases line up with TRBD2. The CDR3 extends over 15 amino acids. Trimming cost V 4 bases and J 1 base; bases outside gene matches: 2. CDR1 and CDR2 from the germline V gene are SGHRS and YFSETQ.

This chain joins TRBV5-1 and TRBJ2-2; D not resolved. Trimming left V 6 bases short and J 4 bases short, with 13 bases between. The germline V gene has CDR1 SGHRS and CDR2 YFSETQ. CDR3 length: 14 residues. The CDR3 region is CASTYDVGTGELFF. Written as DNA, the CDR3 is TGCGCCAGCACTTACGACGTGGGCACCGGGGAGCTGTTTTTT.

This clone was detected only a few times. This rearrangement joins TRBV9 to TRBJ2-7; D gene unclear. The CDR3 has 14 amino acids. Trimming pared 4 bases from V and 2 bases from J, leaving 13 bases between. Germline V CDR1 and CDR2: SGDLS, YYNGEE. CDR3 region: CASSPGPGPYEQYF. CDR3 bases: TGTGCCAGCAGCCCAGGCCCGGGTCCCTACGAGCAGTACTTC.

This clone was counted a few times. J is TRBJ2-5 and V is TRBV15; no clear D. V was clipped by 1 base and J by 5 bases, with 5 bases between them. Per germline, CDR1 LNHNV and CDR2 YYDKDF (reference sequence). The CDR3 covers 12 residues. The CDR3 region is CATSRALETQYF. The DNA for the CDR3 is TGTGCCACCAGCAGAGCTCTCGAGACCCAGTACTTC.

The chain is built from TRBV4-1 and TRBJ2-6; D is unresolved. Germline CDR1 and CDR2: MGHRA and YSYEKL. Between the trimmed V and J ends, which lost 6 bases and 0 bases, there was a span of 9 bases. The CDR3 sequence is 15 residues long. CDR3 DNA: TGCGCCAGCAGTCGGTGGCTCTCTGGGGCCAACGTCCTGACTTTC. Translated: CASSRWLSGANVLTF.

The genes are TRBV29-1 and TRBJ2-5; D is ambiguous. Germline V CDR1 and CDR2: SQVTM, ANQGSEA. Trimming left V 2 bases short and J 0 bases short, with 16 bases between. The CDR3 loop spans 16 amino acids. The chain's CDR3 is CSVEFGGKLYQETQYF. The CDR3 DNA reads as TGCAGCGTTGAATTCGGCGGAAAGCTATACCAAGAGACCCAGTACTTC.

In its sample, this clone was seen a few times. This chain uses TRBV6-5 with TRBJ2-3; D is unresolved. The V gene lost 5 bases and the J gene lost 6 bases, with 3 bases spanning the gap. This CDR3 has 10 residues. Germline assignment: CDR1 MNHEY and CDR2 SVGAGI. CDR3 amino acids: CASSGDTQYF. For the CDR3, the DNA is TGTGCCAGCAGTGGGGATACGCAGTATTTT.

CDR3 amino acids: CASSLGSGDTDTQYF. The DNA of the CDR3 is TGCGCCAGCAGCTTGGGTAGCGGAGACACAGATACGCAGTATTTT. The chain recombines TRBV5-1 with TRBJ2-3, with D perhaps matching TRBD2 (6 bases). The CDR3 spans 15 residues. Trimming shortened V by 0 bases and J by 2 bases, and 10 bases separated the two germline ends. Germline CDR1 reads SGHRS; CDR2 reads YFSETQ.

Notes on this clone: Other DNA sequences in the same sample also yield this CDR3. V and J are TRBV29-1 and TRBJ1-3; D gene ambiguous. Germline V gene data show CDR1 as SQVTM and CDR2 as ANQGSEA. The CDR3 runs to 12 residues. V lost 5 bases and J 4 bases, leaving 9 bases between the germline ends. The CDR3: CSVRDQGNTIYF. CDR3 nucleotides: TGCAGCGTTAGGGATCAAGGAAACACCATATATTTT.

V usage is TRBV6-6 and J usage is TRBJ1-2, with TRBD1 as a possible D gene (6 bases). This CDR3 has 13 residues. Trimming removed 10 bases at V and 4 bases at J, with 16 bases between. The V gene's germline CDR1 is MNHNY and CDR2 SVGAGI (reference sequence). The DNA of the CDR3 is TGTGCCACCTCTACGGGGGCCGGCTATGGCTACACCTTC. Its protein is CATSTGAGYGYTF.